A single sample is the source of the 26 T cell receptor beta chains below, sequenced in a study of a mutant IDH1 vaccine in newly diagnosed glioma. Their recognized antigens are unknown. As for time point: week 23, last vaccination. It was 300 ug of mutant IDH1 20-mer peptide that made up each vaccine dose, given with topical imiquimod. Clones were sequenced by immunoSEQ multiplex PCR, and TCRdb holds only the in-frame ones, with some missing. The sample lists 25,000 to 35,000 clones; over 75% were seen once. Sequences were derived from PBMCs, sampled from a glioma patient whose treatment included an IDH1 peptide vaccine. Receptors were obtained from a man aged 40-50 years with glioma.

The V call is TRBV14, the J call TRBJ1-4, with D possibly matching TRBD1 (6 bases). This CDR3 has 15 residues. Germline V gives CDR1 SGHDN, CDR2 FVKESK. Trimming left V 3 bases short and J 11 bases short, with 19 bases between. The CDR3: CASSQRRGPQFKLFF. Here the CDR3 DNA reads TGTGCCAGCAGCCAGAGACGGGGGCCCCAGTTTAAACTGTTTTTT.

In DNA form, the CDR3 reads TGTGCCAGCTCACCACCCCAGAGCTCCTACAATGAGCAGTTCTTC. Amino acid sequence: CASSPPQSSYNEQFF. V gene TRBV18 combines with J gene TRBJ2-1; D is unclear. This CDR3 is 15 amino acids long. The germline V and J ends were trimmed by 0 bases and 0 bases, with 6 bases remaining between them. The germline CDR1 and CDR2 sequences are KGHSH and LQKENI.

A few counts support this clone. The chain joins TRBV14 to TRBJ1-3; 8 nucleotides align to TRBD1. J lost 2 bases, V lost 8 bases, and 2 bases had no gene match. CDR3 length: 13 amino acids. The V gene's germline CDR1 is SGHDN and CDR2 FVKESK. The CDR3 sequence: CASGTGPGNTIYF. CDR3 nucleotide sequence: TGTGCCAGCGGGACAGGCCCTGGAAACACCATATATTTT.

J is TRBJ1-5 and V is TRBV28; a possible D gene is TRBD1 (6 bases). The CDR3 has 16 amino acids. The ends were cut back, 2 bases at V and 4 bases at J, with 15 bases in the middle. Germline loops: CDR1 MDHEN, CDR2 SYDVKM. The CDR3 region has the DNA TGTGCCAGCAGTTTAGTGGGGGCTCGGTGGAATCAGCCCCAGCATTTT. Protein product: CASSLVGARWNQPQHF.

J is TRBJ2-5 and V is TRBV6-1; perhaps TRBD2 as D (7 bases). The CDR3 is 14 amino acids. CDR1 is MNHNS and CDR2 is SASEGT in the germline V gene. V shed 7 bases and J shed 10 bases, with 22 bases lying between them. CDR3 coding DNA: TGTGCCAGCATCCAGAGGGGGAGCGGGGCGGTCCAGTACTTC. Amino acids: CASIQRGSGAVQYF.

The chain recombines TRBV6-5 with TRBJ2-7; unclear D gene. Germline V gene sequence: CDR1 MNHEY, CDR2 SVGAGI. The CDR3 has 13 amino acids. V shed 5 bases and J shed 1 base, with 9 bases lying between them. CDR3 amino acids: CASSGRPSYEQYF. The CDR3, as DNA: TGTGCCAGCAGTGGGCGGCCATCCTACGAGCAGTACTTC.

CDR3: CASSLDRAAYEQYV. In DNA, the CDR3 is TGTGCCAGCAGCTTAGATCGGGCAGCCTACGAGCAGTACGTC. The chain employs TRBV11-2 and TRBJ2-7; D is ambiguous. Per germline, CDR1 SGHAT and CDR2 FQNNGV. CDR3 length: 14 residues. V dropped 0 bases and J dropped 2 bases, with 8 bases sitting between them.

This CDR3 is CASSGRGSLAAQYF. The CDR3 nucleotides read TGTGCCAGCAGCGGTCGAGGTTCTTTAGCTGCGCAGTACTTC. The rearrangement joins TRBV5-8 to TRBJ2-7; D gene unclear. The CDR3 contains 14 residues. Trimming shortened V by 4 bases and J by 9 bases, and 20 bases separated the two germline ends. Per germline, CDR1 SGHTS and CDR2 YDEGEE.

The rearrangement links TRBV19 to TRBJ1-5, with 8 positions matching TRBD1. The CDR3 runs 16 residues. Germline V CDR1 and CDR2: LNHDA, SQIVND (reference sequence). With V trimmed by 7 bases and J by 2 bases, 10 bases remained unmatched. CDR3 in amino acids: CASIDRGAGGNQPQHF. CDR3 in DNA: TGTGCCAGTATCGACAGGGGAGCGGGAGGCAATCAGCCCCAGCATTTT.

V usage is TRBV7-9 and J usage is TRBJ1-5; D is ambiguous. This CDR3 comprises 15 residues. The germline CDR1 and CDR2 sequences are SEHNR and FQNEAQ (reference sequence). V gave up 4 bases and J gave up 0 bases, with 10 bases separating them. The CDR3 spells CASSSYGNSNQPQHF. The CDR3 nucleotides are TGTGCCAGCAGCTCTTACGGGAATAGCAATCAGCCCCAGCATTTT.

In nucleotides, the CDR3 is TGTGCCAGTAGTACCGGGGACAGTGGCAATCAGCCCCAGCATTTT. Residues: CASSTGDSGNQPQHF. V and J are TRBV19 and TRBJ1-5; 7 positions agree with TRBD1. The CDR3 runs to 15 residues. With 4 bases clipped from V and 2 bases from J, the junction kept 5 bases outside the gene matches. Germline V gene lookup returns CDR1 LNHDA and CDR2 SQIVND (reference sequence).

The chain joins TRBV21-1 to TRBJ2-1. TRBV21-1 is noted as a pseudogene. CDR3 size: 19 residues. This chain's CDR3 is CASSNLGELGPRAANEQFF. Here the CDR3 DNA reads TGTGCCAGCAGCAATTTAGGGGAACTAGGGCCTAGGGCCGCCAATGAGCAGTTCTTC.

The rearrangement joins TRBV28 to TRBJ2-1; 9 positions agree with TRBD2. After removal of 7 bases from V and 3 bases from J, the junction contained 4 bases not matched to a gene. CDR3 length: 14 residues. CDR1 and CDR2 from the germline V gene are MDHEN and SYDVKM. Here the CDR3 reads CASIAGAYYNEQFF. CDR3 sequence (DNA): TGTGCCAGCATAGCGGGAGCTTACTACAATGAGCAGTTCTTC.

The gene calls are TRBV7-2 and TRBJ2-2; possible D gene TRBD1, 6 bases. The CDR3 runs 13 residues. CDR1 is SGHTA and CDR2 is FQGNSA in the germline V gene. V was trimmed by 4 bases and J by 5 bases, leaving 8 bases between them. The CDR3 DNA follows: TGTGCCAGCAGCTACAGGGTGACCGGGGAGCTGTTTTTT. Protein product: CASSYRVTGELFF. The full variable domain, its missing parts supplied by reference TRBV7-2 and TRBJ2-2, is GAGVSQSPSNKVTEKGKDVELRCDPISGHTALYWYRQSLGQGLEFLIYFQGNSAPDKSGLPSDRFSAERTGGSVSTLTIQRTQQEDSAVYLCASSYRVTGELFFGEGSRLTVL.

The rearrangement links TRBV9 to TRBJ2-7, with 9 nucleotides matching TRBD1. The CDR3 totals 14 residues. Germline V gene data show CDR1 as SGDLS and CDR2 as YYNGEE. Germline trimming cut 4 bases from V and 6 bases from J; bases unmatched to any gene: 8. Here the CDR3 DNA reads TGTGCCAGCAGCCCCAGGACAGGGGACCCCGAGCAGTACTTC. Translated, it gives CASSPRTGDPEQYF.

The chain combines TRBV5-1 with TRBJ1-1; no clear D gene. Per the germline V gene, CDR1 is SGHRS and CDR2 is YFSETQ. The CDR3 runs 16 residues. V lost 1 base and J 3 bases, leaving 16 bases between the germline ends. The CDR3 spells CASSLLNPLGDTEAFF. In DNA form, the CDR3 reads TGCGCCAGCAGCTTGCTCAACCCTCTTGGGGACACTGAAGCTTTCTTT.

This clone appeared once. The chain carries TRBV28 and TRBJ2-6; possibly TRBD1 for D (6 bases). CDR3 length: 15 amino acids. The germline gives CDR1 MDHEN, CDR2 SYDVKM. Trimming stripped 3 bases from V and 3 bases from J, with 9 bases between. For the CDR3, the DNA is TGTGCCAGCAGTTTGACAGGTGTTGGGGCCAACGTCCTGACTTTC. Residues: CASSLTGVGANVLTF.

The rearrangement links TRBV27 to TRBJ1-1; TRBD1 agrees at 10 bases. This CDR3 region has 14 residues. V dropped 5 bases and J dropped 7; count of bases not matched to a gene: 7. Germline V gene data show CDR1 as MNHEY and CDR2 as SMNVEV (reference sequence). The CDR3 DNA sequence: TGTGCCAGCAGTCACAGGGGACAGGGGATTGAAGCTTTCTTT. It codes for CASSHRGQGIEAFF.

V gene TRBV29-1 combines with J gene TRBJ1-5; D not resolved. The germline gives CDR1 SQVTM, CDR2 ANQGSEA. This CDR3 has 13 residues. Deletions cut 3 bases from V and 3 bases from J, with 9 bases between. In DNA form, the CDR3 reads TGCAGCGTTGAGGTAAGAGTCAATCAGCCCCAGCATTTT. Translated, it gives CSVEVRVNQPQHF.

The chain combines TRBV20-1 with TRBJ1-2; TRBD1 matches 8 bases. Germline V gene sequence: CDR1 DFQATT, CDR2 SNEGSKA (reference sequence). The junction had 5 bases not matched to a gene; V was cut back by 0 bases and J by 14 bases. The CDR3 is made up of 11 amino acids. This CDR3 reads CSARDWTGRTF. DNA of the CDR3: TGCAGTGCTAGAGATTGGACAGGGAGGACCTTC.

The chain joins TRBV12-5 to TRBJ2-3; D is uncertain. Between the trimmed V and J ends, which lost 5 bases and 0 bases, there was a span of 9 bases. CDR1 and CDR2 (germline): LGHNT, FRNRAP. The CDR3 runs to 14 residues. The CDR3 reads CASGNTSSTDTQYF. The DNA for the CDR3 is TGTGCTAGTGGTAACACATCGAGCACAGATACGCAGTATTTT.

This chain links TRBV9 with TRBJ2-7; 9 bases match TRBD1. Germline CDR1 is SGDLS and CDR2 is YYNGEE. CDR3 size: 9 residues. The CDR3 reads CASTGQGLV. CDR3 DNA sequence: TGTGCCAGCACCGGACAGGGGTTGGTC.

This CDR3 is CASSLADLYNEQFF. The CDR3 coding sequence is TGTGCCAGCAGTTTGGCAGATCTATACAATGAGCAGTTCTTC. V gene TRBV28 combines with J gene TRBJ2-1; D gene ambiguous. The germline V and J ends were trimmed by 3 bases and 4 bases, with 10 bases remaining between them. From germline, CDR1 is MDHEN and CDR2 SYDVKM. The CDR3 is made up of 14 amino acids.

Only a few counts were recorded for this clone. V gene TRBV30 combines with J gene TRBJ2-2, with TRBD2 as a possible D gene (6 bases). The CDR3 consists of 14 residues. From germline, CDR1 is GTSNPN and CDR2 SVGIG (reference sequence). V was shortened by 5 bases and J by 3 bases, with 13 bases between the two germline ends. The CDR3 DNA sequence: TGTGCCTGGGGATATGGAGGGGACACCGGGGAGCTGTTTTTT. It specifies CAWGYGGDTGELFF.

The V gene is TRBV28, the J gene TRBJ2-3, with D perhaps TRBD2 (7 bases). The CDR3 length is 15 residues. Trimming cost V 3 bases and J 6 bases, with 16 bases left between them. CDR1 and CDR2 from the germline V gene are MDHEN and SYDVKM. The CDR3 loop is CASSLIGGLGDTQYF. Here the CDR3 DNA reads TGTGCCAGCAGTTTGATCGGGGGGCTGGGGGATACGCAGTATTTT.

This clone was found a few times. V is TRBV5-6 and J is TRBJ1-6; no firm D call. The germline gives CDR1 SGHDT, CDR2 YYEEEE. V lost 5 bases, J lost 8 bases, and 17 bases lay in between. This CDR3 is 15 amino acids long. DNA for the CDR3: TGTGCCAGCAGGCAGTTTGAGGAGGAATATTCACCCCTCCACTTT. Its protein is CASRQFEEEYSPLHF.